This T cell receptor (beta chain) was profiled in a study of CD8 T cells in Susac syndrome (dated by TCRdb to between 2018 and 2020). For the wider study: Of the Susac syndrome patients who were sequenced, 5 or 6 had clinically active disease and roughly eight were in clinical remission. At the time of blood withdrawal, Susac syndrome patients were either therapy-naive, taking corticosteroids (with some also receiving IVIg), or on IVIg alone. The study used repertoire sequencing to test whether antigen drove CD8+ T cell activation and differentiation in Susac syndrome.

Peripheral blood CD8+ and CD4+ T cells from healthy donors, Susac syndrome patients and multiple sclerosis patients were profiled using high-throughput TCR beta sequencing. The Susac syndrome patients fulfilled recently defined diagnostic criteria for either definite or probable disease. CD8+ TEMRA cells were enriched by FACS, while bulk CD8+ and CD4+ T cells were purified by magnetic negative isolation. Blood was drawn into EDTA tubes, processed within 24 hours, and PBMCs were isolated by density gradient centrifugation. PBMCs intended for TCR sequencing were cryopreserved in liquid nitrogen and thawed later in a water bath at 37 degrees C. Purity of sorted or isolated CD4+, CD8+ and CD8+ TEMRA cells was at least 90%. This clonotype has only a few counts. Its antigen is currently not known. At one end the junction does not follow the germline gene, possibly because of a read error. Reading from cysteine to phenylalanine, the CDR3 counts 13 amino acids. Left in the record is the CDR3 DNA by itself, 39 bases read in frame from the first base. The germline V gene supplies CDR1 SGHRS and CDR2 YFSETQ.

RNA was extracted using the RNeasy kit, and about 0.5 to 1 ug of the RNA was reverse transcribed with random hexamers. TCR beta CDR3 regions were amplified with the immunoSEQ multiplex PCR assay covering 54 Vbeta and 13 Jbeta segments. PCR amplification bias was corrected using a synthetic template baseline for primer optimization and computational correction. From the authors' description of their analysis: Only productive sequences were kept, with reads annotated to V, D and J genes according to IMGT and analyzed in immunoSEQ Analyzer. Clonality was calculated as one minus the Shannon entropy normalized by log2 of the number of productive unique sequences. For each patient and control, public and private clones were evaluated among the 100 most prevalent clones. Clones were defined as Susac-specific when absent from the healthy and MS cohorts, from about 970 published viral clones and from other ImmuneACCESS disease sequences. TCRdb reworked the public reads: Q25 trimming with fastp, MiXCR clone assembly, productive beta chains retained. Entries that share a CDR3 protein sequence are merged under the most common genes and DNA. The V and J calls reflect TCRdb's pipeline rather than the authors' work. The sample has roughly 200,000 distinct CDR3 sequences on record, 90% to 95% of them singletons. Clones ranked in the top ten supply 0.095% to 0.13% of the sample.

Results the study describes overall, beyond this receptor: The study acknowledged that relatively few individuals were included in the TCR sequencing and HLA analysis. The CD4+ T cell repertoire of patients with Susac syndrome showed no detectable clonal expansion.

The chain was built from TRBV5-1 and TRBJ1-1; TRBD1 is a weak D gene call, 6 bases matching. The sample consisted of CD4+ T cells from PBMCs. The TCR comes from a human donor with Susac syndrome. The bases read TGCGCTAGCAGCGCCGGGACAACGACTGAAGCTTTCTTT. It encodes CASSAGTTTEAFF.